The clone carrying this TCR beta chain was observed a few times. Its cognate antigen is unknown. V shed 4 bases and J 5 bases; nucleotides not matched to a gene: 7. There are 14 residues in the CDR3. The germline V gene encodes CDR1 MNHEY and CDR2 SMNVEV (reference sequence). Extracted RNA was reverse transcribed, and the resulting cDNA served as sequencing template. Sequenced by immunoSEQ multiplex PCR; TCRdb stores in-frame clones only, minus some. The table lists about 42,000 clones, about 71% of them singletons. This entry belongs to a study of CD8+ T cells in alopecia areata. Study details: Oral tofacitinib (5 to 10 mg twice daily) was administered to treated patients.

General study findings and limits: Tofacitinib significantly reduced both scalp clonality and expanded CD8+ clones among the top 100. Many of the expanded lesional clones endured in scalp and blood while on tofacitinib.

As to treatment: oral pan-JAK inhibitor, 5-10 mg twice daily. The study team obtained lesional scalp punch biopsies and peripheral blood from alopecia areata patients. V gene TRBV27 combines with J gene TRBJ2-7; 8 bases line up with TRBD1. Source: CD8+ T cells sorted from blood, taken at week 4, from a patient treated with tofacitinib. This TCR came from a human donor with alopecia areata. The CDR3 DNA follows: TGTGCCAGCAGTTCGACAGGGGATGTCAACGAGCAGTACTTC. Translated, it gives CASSSTGDVNEQYF.